This is a list of T cell receptor beta chains from one sample in a study of cytomegalovirus exposure and HLA in healthy donors. Some clones are missing from TCRdb's copy, which holds only in-frame ones; the method was immunoSEQ multiplex PCR. The data hold 200,000 or so clones, with approximately 80% observed a single time. The sample consisted of PBMCs. These receptors were taken from a man aged 25-40 years in good health and CMV-seronegative. Both conserved end residues are part of each CDR3. Each record gives: J gene, D gene, V gene, clone size, CDR3 DNA, CDR3 protein. D genes are given only for firm matches. The size field is filled for only some rows; it gives once, few, many or a size class.

J: TRBJ1-4; D: TRBD1; V: TRBV7-9; size: .; DNA: TGTGCCAGCAGCTTACCCGGGACAGGTCAGAATGAAAAACTGTTTTTT; CDR3: CASSLPGTGQNEKLFF
J: TRBJ2-1; D: TRBD2; V: TRBV5-4; size: .; DNA: TGTGCCAGCAGCCCCCCGACTAGCGGGGGTTACAATGAGCAGTTCTTC; CDR3: CASSPPTSGGYNEQFF
J: TRBJ1-2; D: .; V: TRBV27; size: .; DNA: TGTGCCAGCAGTTTAGGGGGCTACTCTAACTATGGCTACACCTTC; CDR3: CASSLGGYSNYGYTF
J: TRBJ2-2; D: TRBD2; V: TRBV19; size: once; DNA: TGTGCCAGTAGTATAGATCTTTGGTTAGCGGGGGGCTATAAAACCGGGGAGCTGTTTTTT; CDR3: CASSIDLWLAGGYKTGELFF
J: TRBJ2-1; D: .; V: TRBV19; size: .; DNA: TGTGCCAGTACTCTTCGGGGGAGCCCCTACAATGAGCAGTTCTTC; CDR3: CASTLRGSPYNEQFF
J: TRBJ2-5; D: .; V: TRBV13; size: once; DNA: TGTGCCAGCAGCCCCAGGCCGTATACCTACCAAGAGACCCAGTACTTC; CDR3: CASSPRPYTYQETQYF
J: TRBJ1-5; D: TRBD1; V: TRBV5-1; size: once; DNA: TGCGCCAGCAGCTTAGGGACAGGGGGTATGGAGCCCCAGCATTTT; CDR3: CASSLGTGGMEPQHF
J: TRBJ2-2; D: TRBD2; V: TRBV13; size: .; DNA: TGTGCCAGCAGCTTAGGTCTCGCGGGGGGGAACACCGGGGAGCTGTTTTTT; CDR3: CASSLGLAGGNTGELFF
J: TRBJ1-2; D: TRBD1; V: TRBV6-6; size: .; DNA: TGTGCCACTAGCCGCGCCAGGGGGGACTATGGCTACACCTTC; CDR3: CATSRARGDYGYTF
J: TRBJ1-1; D: TRBD1; V: TRBV7-9; size: .; DNA: TGTGCCAGCAGCAGACGACAGGGTTTTGAAGAAGCTTTCTTT; CDR3: CASSRRQGFEEAFF
J: TRBJ1-2; D: TRBD1; V: TRBV6-1; size: .; DNA: TGTGCCAGCAGTGAAGACAGGGGGCTTTATGGCTACACCTTC; CDR3: CASSEDRGLYGYTF
J: TRBJ2-1; D: TRBD1; V: TRBV5-1; size: few; DNA: TGCGCCAGCAGCACGTACAGGGGGCATAATGAGCAGTTCTTC; CDR3: CASSTYRGHNEQFF
J: TRBJ2-5; D: .; V: TRBV20-1; size: .; DNA: TGCAGTGCCCCGAGGTTGGAGACCCAGTACTTC; CDR3: CSAPRLETQYF
J: TRBJ2-3; D: TRBD1; V: TRBV7-3; size: once; DNA: TGTGCCAGAGACAGGGGTACAGATACGCAGTATTTT; CDR3: CARDRGTDTQYF
J: TRBJ2-3; D: .; V: TRBV7-8; size: .; DNA: TGTGCCAGCAGCCTACTAACAGATACGCAGTATTTT; CDR3: CASSLLTDTQYF
J: TRBJ2-5; D: TRBD2; V: TRBV9; size: .; DNA: TGTGCCAGCAGCGTGGGGACTAGGCAAGAGACCCAGTACTTC; CDR3: CASSVGTRQETQYF
J: TRBJ2-3; D: .; V: TRBV7-7; size: .; DNA: TGTGCTAGCAGCTTAGGACAGACAGATACGCAGTATTTT; CDR3: CASSLGQTDTQYF
J: TRBJ2-3; D: TRBD2; V: TRBV28; size: .; DNA: TGTGCCAGCAGTTTACCCGGGCTAGCGGGGGGGCGCACAGATACGCAGTATTTT; CDR3: CASSLPGLAGGRTDTQYF
J: TRBJ2-3; D: .; V: TRBV13; size: .; DNA: TGTGCCAGCAGCTTTAGCCTGGGGGGGCTAGGAACAGATACGCAGTATTTT; CDR3: CASSFSLGGLGTDTQYF
J: TRBJ2-7; D: .; V: TRBV10-3; size: .; DNA: TGTGCCATCAGTGGGCAGGACACAACAGTTCGGAGGGGATACGAGCAGTACTTC; CDR3: CAISGQDTTVRRGYEQYF
J: TRBJ2-3; D: TRBD1; V: TRBV29-1; size: .; DNA: TGCAGCGTTGAGCTCGGGGACAGGGTTGACGATACGCAGTATTTT; CDR3: CSVELGDRVDDTQYF
J: TRBJ1-2; D: TRBD1; V: TRBV18; size: .; DNA: TGTGCCAGCTCACCGGCGGACCACAGGGGGCCTCCGTATGGCTACACCTTC; CDR3: CASSPADHRGPPYGYTF
J: TRBJ2-3; D: TRBD1; V: TRBV5-1; size: .; DNA: TGCGCCAGCAGCTGGACAGGTACAGATACGCAGTATTTT; CDR3: CASSWTGTDTQYF
J: TRBJ2-7; D: TRBD1; V: TRBV27; size: once; DNA: TGTGCTATCCAGGGGGCGAACGAGCAGTACTTC; CDR3: CAIQGANEQYF
J: TRBJ2-2; D: TRBD1; V: TRBV14; size: .; DNA: TGTGCCAGCAGCGCCTGGACAGGGGGCAACACCGGGGAGCTGTTTTTT; CDR3: CASSAWTGGNTGELFF
J: TRBJ2-1; D: .; V: TRBV28; size: .; DNA: TGTGCCAGCAGTCAGGGGAGGGTGAATGAGCAGTTCTTC; CDR3: CASSQGRVNEQFF
J: TRBJ2-5; D: .; V: TRBV11-3; size: .; DNA: TGTGCCAGCAGCGTCAGCGGGCACCAAGAGACCCAGTACTTC; CDR3: CASSVSGHQETQYF
J: TRBJ1-2; D: .; V: TRBV14; size: few; DNA: TGTGCCAGCAGCCAAAGGGGTGGCTATGGCTACACCTTC; CDR3: CASSQRGGYGYTF
J: TRBJ1-2; D: .; V: TRBV28; size: .; DNA: TGTGCCAGCAGTTTGGTCAGGGGCTATGGCTACACCTTC; CDR3: CASSLVRGYGYTF
J: TRBJ1-1; D: .; V: TRBV19; size: .; DNA: TGTGCCAGTAGTATGAGGGCTAGCACTGAAGCTTTCTTT; CDR3: CASSMRASTEAFF
J: TRBJ2-5; D: .; V: TRBV9; size: .; DNA: TGTGCCAGCAGCGTAAACCCAGTCAAAGAGACCCAGTACTTC; CDR3: CASSVNPVKETQYF
J: TRBJ2-3; D: TRBD1; V: TRBV15; size: .; DNA: TGTGCCACCAGCAGGGGGCGGGACAGGGTTCCCGCAGATACGCAGTATTTT; CDR3: CATSRGRDRVPADTQYF
J: TRBJ1-6; D: TRBD1; V: TRBV28; size: .; DNA: TGTGCCAGCAGTTCGTCGGACAGGGGGCTTGTGGGTTCACCCCTCCACTTT; CDR3: CASSSSDRGLVGSPLHF
J: TRBJ2-7; D: .; V: TRBV18; size: few; DNA: TGTGCCAGCTCACTTATGACAGGGACTTACGAGCAGTACTTC; CDR3: CASSLMTGTYEQYF
J: TRBJ1-2; D: .; V: TRBV7-9; size: .; DNA: TGTGCCAGCAGCTTAGCAAGCGGAAAGCTGGACTATGGCTACACCTTC; CDR3: CASSLASGKLDYGYTF
J: TRBJ2-1; D: TRBD2; V: TRBV5-1; size: .; DNA: TGCGCCAGCAGCCCAGCCGCCGGGACTAGGGCCTACAATGAGCAGTTCTTC; CDR3: CASSPAAGTRAYNEQFF
J: TRBJ2-7; D: TRBD2; V: TRBV27; size: .; DNA: TGTGCCAGCAGTTCCCTAGCGGGAAAGTCCTACGAGCAGTACTTC; CDR3: CASSSLAGKSYEQYF
J: TRBJ2-2; D: TRBD1; V: TRBV6-1; size: few; DNA: TGTGCCAGCACCTACCGGGACAGAGACACCGGGGAGCTGTTTTTT; CDR3: CASTYRDRDTGELFF
J: TRBJ2-1; D: TRBD2; V: TRBV27; size: .; DNA: TGTGCCAGCAGTCCCGGGACTAGCGGGGCAGCTGAGCAGTTCTTC; CDR3: CASSPGTSGAAEQFF
J: TRBJ1-1; D: .; V: TRBV5-6; size: few; DNA: TGTGCCAGCAGCCCTGGGGGGGCGGGGGTCACTGAAGCTTTCTTT; CDR3: CASSPGGAGVTEAFF
J: TRBJ2-7; D: .; V: TRBV7-9; size: .; DNA: TGTGCCAGCACCATTCTCCCCAACTCTTGGACACCGGCGAACGAGCAGTACTTC; CDR3: CASTILPNSWTPANEQYF
J: TRBJ1-2; D: .; V: TRBV28; size: .; DNA: TGTGCCAGCAGTTTTTGGCAGGACTACACCTTC; CDR3: CASSFWQDYTF
J: TRBJ2-3; D: .; V: TRBV10-3; size: .; DNA: TGTGCCATCAGTCGACAACCATCAGATACGCAGTATTTT; CDR3: CAISRQPSDTQYF
J: TRBJ1-5; D: .; V: TRBV19; size: once; DNA: TGTGCCAGCAGTGTATGGGCCACACTCCCAAGCAATCAGCCCCAGCATTTT; CDR3: CASSVWATLPSNQPQHF
J: TRBJ1-2; D: .; V: TRBV29-1; size: .; DNA: TGCAGCGTTGAGAGGGACTATGGCTACACCTTC; CDR3: CSVERDYGYTF
J: TRBJ1-1; D: .; V: TRBV2; size: .; DNA: TGTGCCAGCAGTGAATCACGGGACACTGAAGCTTTCTTT; CDR3: CASSESRDTEAFF
J: TRBJ2-6; D: .; V: TRBV15; size: .; DNA: TGTGCCACCAGCAGAGCCCTAACAGGGAGAGGGGCCAGCGTCCTGACTTTC; CDR3: CATSRALTGRGASVLTF
J: TRBJ2-1; D: .; V: TRBV29-1; size: .; DNA: TGCAGCGTTCGGACTCTATTTACGGATGAGCAGTTCTTC; CDR3: CSVRTLFTDEQFF
J: TRBJ2-3; D: .; V: TRBV10-2; size: .; DNA: TGCGCCAGCAGCGCAACCCGGGATACGCAGTATTTT; CDR3: CASSATRDTQYF
J: TRBJ2-5; D: TRBD2; V: TRBV27; size: .; DNA: TGTGCCAGCAGGAGACTAGCGGGGGAAGAGACCCAGTACTTC; CDR3: CASRRLAGEETQYF
J: TRBJ2-5; D: .; V: TRBV7-9; size: .; DNA: TGTGCCAGCAGCCTACACGCAGGGGTTCAAGAGACCCAGTACTTC; CDR3: CASSLHAGVQETQYF
J: TRBJ2-1; D: TRBD1; V: TRBV5-1; size: .; DNA: TGCGCCAGCAGCCCGCGGACAGGGGTAAGGAATGAGCAGTTCTTC; CDR3: CASSPRTGVRNEQFF
J: TRBJ2-7; D: .; V: TRBV7-6; size: .; DNA: TGTGCCAGCAGCGAACAGGTGGTAGGCTACGAGCAGTACTTC; CDR3: CASSEQVVGYEQYF
J: TRBJ1-2; D: TRBD1; V: TRBV28; size: .; DNA: TGTGCCAGCAGTTCGTTGCAGGGGGATGGCTACACCTTC; CDR3: CASSSLQGDGYTF
J: TRBJ2-5; D: TRBD2; V: TRBV11-2; size: once; DNA: TGTGCCAGCAGCTTAGTACGTGAGCGGGGGACTAGAGAGACCCAGTACTTC; CDR3: CASSLVRERGTRETQYF
J: TRBJ2-5; D: .; V: TRBV12-1; size: .; DNA: TGTGCCAGCACCTCGGGGACTTTAGTAGAGACCCAGTACTTC; CDR3: CASTSGTLVETQYF
J: TRBJ2-3; D: .; V: TRBV19; size: .; DNA: TGTGCCAGTAGTATGCCAGGAGGCCTGGATACGCAGTATTTT; CDR3: CASSMPGGLDTQYF